What follows are 14 T cell receptor beta chains derived from one specimen sequenced in a study of response to subunit inactivated influenza vaccine (dated by TCRdb to the late 2010s). The method was RT-PCR. The listed sequencing device is Illumina HiSeq 2500. Clones were called with MiXCR by TCRdb after fastp trimmed the public reads at Q25, and only in-frame beta chains were retained. Every distinct CDR3 protein forms one entry, paired with its most common genes and DNA. This sample is represented by almost 250,000 distinct CDR3 sequences; 10% to 15% of them were singletons. The ten top clones hold less than 8.5% of the sample. The sample here was non-naive T cells sorted from PBMCs, taken approximately 15 days before vaccination. The sample's cell subset or site label is to be understood as: memory T cell fraction. The receptors originated from a man between 45 and 60 years old who received an inactivated influenza vaccine. Donor details come from another sample of the same person, matched by shared clones.

J is TRBJ1-2 and V is TRBV20-1; D is uncertain. Between the trimmed V and J ends, which lost 1 base and 10 bases, there was a span of 19 bases. Germline-derived CDR1 and CDR2 are DFQATT and SNEGSKA (reference sequence). The CDR3 sequence is 14 residues long. The CDR3 sequence is CSARARDRYSYYTF. CDR3 nucleotides: TGCAGTGCTAGAGCGCGAGATCGCTACAGTTACTACACCTTC.

This chain uses TRBV4-2 with TRBJ2-3; D call uncertain. V lost 0 bases, J lost 4 bases, and 11 bases lay in between. From germline, CDR1 is LGHNA and CDR2 YNFKEQ. The CDR3 consists of 15 residues. The CDR3 DNA reads TGTGCCAGCAGCCAAGACCTTAGGGTTTCAGATACGCAGTATTTT. Encoded protein: CASSQDLRVSDTQYF.

This clonotype was detected only a few times. The chain joins TRBV12-3 or TRBV12-4 to TRBJ2-7; TRBD1 aligns across 10 bases. The CDR3 consists of 15 residues. V dropped 1 base and J dropped 5; count of bases not matched to a gene: 5. CDR3 DNA: TGTGCCAGCAGTTTAGGGACAGGGGGAGGAGACGAGCAGTACTTC. Translation gives CASSLGTGGGDEQYF.

The CDR3 DNA follows: TGTGCCAGCAGCTTAGGGCGTGGACAGGGGAACAATGAGCAGTTCTTC. Translation: CASSLGRGQGNNEQFF. This chain links TRBV7-2 with TRBJ2-1; 9 nucleotides match TRBD1. This CDR3 is 16 amino acids long. From germline, CDR1 is SGHTA and CDR2 FQGNSA. The ends lost 1 base at V and 5 bases at J; junction bases unmatched: 6. The whole variable domain, remainder taken from reference TRBV7-2 and TRBJ2-1, is GAGVSQSPSNKVTEKGKDVELRCDPISGHTALYWYRQSLGQGLEFLIYFQGNSAPDKSGLPSDRFSAERTGGSVSTLTIQRTQQEDSAVYLCASSLGRGQGNNEQFFGPGTRLTVL.

This clonotype was detected ten times or more. V gene TRBV7-2 combines with J gene TRBJ2-7; no definite D call. Per the germline V gene, CDR1 is SGHTA and CDR2 is FQGNSA. Trimming stripped 2 bases from V and 1 base from J, with 9 bases between. This CDR3 has 14 amino acids. The CDR3 region is CASSLTLGSYEQYF. CDR3 DNA sequence: TGTGCCAGCAGCTTAACCCTGGGATCCTACGAGCAGTACTTC.

The gene calls are TRBV9 and TRBJ2-1, with D unclear. This CDR3 comprises 13 residues. V gave up 3 bases and J gave up 8 bases, with 12 bases separating them. Germline V gene sequence: CDR1 SGDLS, CDR2 YYNGEE. CDR3 region: CASSDRASDEQFF. The CDR3 bases are TGTGCCAGCAGCGACCGAGCTTCCGATGAGCAGTTCTTC. Full variable domain (remainder filled in from reference TRBV9 and TRBJ2-1): DSGVTQTPKHLITATGQRVTLRCSPRSGDLSVYWYQQSLDQGLQFLIQYYNGEERAKGNILERFSAQQFPDLHSELNLSSLELGDSALYFCASSDRASDEQFFGPGTRLTVL.

The CDR3 DNA reads as TGTGCCAGCAGCCCCGCAGGAGGATCTGAAAAACTGTTTTTT. The encoded protein is CASSPAGGSEKLFF. V and J are TRBV11-2 and TRBJ1-4; D remains ambiguous. Germline CDR1 and CDR2: SGHAT and FQNNGV. The CDR3 spans 14 residues. V lost 5 bases, J lost 7 bases, and 14 bases lay in between.

Many counts were recorded for this clonotype. The chain employs TRBV14 and TRBJ2-5; D is undetermined. The germline CDR1 and CDR2 sequences are SGHDN and FVKESK. The CDR3 is 13 amino acids. V lost 6 bases to trimming and J lost 5 bases, with 13 bases between them. The CDR3 nucleotides read TGTGCCAGCAGGGCCCGGATAGGGGAGACCCAGTACTTC. Translation gives CASRARIGETQYF. The full variable domain, its missing parts supplied by reference TRBV14 and TRBJ2-5, is EAGVTQFPSHSVIEKGQTVTLRCDPISGHDNLYWYRRVMGKEIKFLLHFVKESKQDESGMPNNRFLAERTGGTYSTLKVQPAELEDSGVYFCASRARIGETQYFGPGTRLLVL.

The chain links TRBV18 to TRBJ1-1; D possibly corresponds to TRBD1 (6 bases). Per germline, CDR1 KGHSH and CDR2 LQKENI. This CDR3 has 14 amino acids. V was pared by 6 bases and J by 4 bases, with 15 bases between. The CDR3 loop reads CASSSEGGITEAFF. CDR3 DNA: TGTGCCAGCTCTTCCGAGGGGGGCATCACTGAAGCTTTCTTT.

This clonotype was counted only a few times. The gene calls are TRBV5-6 and TRBJ2-7; D perhaps matches TRBD2 (5 bases). The germline V gene encodes CDR1 SGHDT and CDR2 YYEEEE. This CDR3 region has 15 residues. Deletions cut 3 bases from V and 2 bases from J, with 15 bases between. The CDR3 DNA is TGTGCCAGCAGCTGGAGAGGGTACGACACCTACGAGCAGTACTTC. As protein: CASSWRGYDTYEQYF.

This clonotype showed up just a few times. This sequence joins TRBV28 and TRBJ2-1, with D possibly being TRBD2 (5 bases). This CDR3 has 15 amino acids. With 3 bases removed from V and 2 bases from J, the gap between germline ends came to 11 bases. Germline V lookup: CDR1 MDHEN, CDR2 SYDVKM. The DNA of the CDR3 is TGTGCCAGCAGTTTCGAAGGGAGACCCTACAATGAGCAGTTCTTC. Protein: CASSFEGRPYNEQFF.

This clonotype has at least ten counts. V usage is TRBV29-1 and J usage is TRBJ2-3, with D hard to call. CDR3 length: 13 residues. Trimming removed 4 bases from V and 0 bases from J, with 8 bases in between. Germline assignment: CDR1 SQVTM and CDR2 ANQGSEA. The CDR3 DNA is TGCAGCGTTGGGCAGATAAGCACAGATACGCAGTATTTT. Translation: CSVGQISTDTQYF.

The count of this clonotype is one. This chain connects TRBV24-1 to TRBJ1-3; no definite D call. The CDR3 runs 12 residues. V dropped 5 bases and J dropped 2 bases, with 3 bases sitting between them. Germline V lookup: CDR1 KGHDR, CDR2 SFDVKD. CDR3 DNA sequence: TGTGCCACCAGTGGGGCTGGAAACACCATATATTTT. Its protein product is CATSGAGNTIYF.

This clonotype was observed a few times. One end of the junction does not line up with germline, which may come from a read error. The J gene is TRBJ2-2, the V gene TRBV4-1, with a tentative D call TRBD2 (5 bases). This CDR3 is built from 16 residues. Germline CDR1 reads MGHRA; CDR2 reads YSYEKL. This CDR3 is CASSQVKTGNAGELFF. In nucleotides, the CDR3 is TGCGCCAGCAGCCAAGTAAAGACGGGGAACGCCGGGGAGCTGTTTTTT.